Shown below are 23 T cell receptor beta chains from a single sample sequenced in a study of blood T cell repertoires in COVID-19. Using immunoSEQ multiplex PCR, the repertoire was profiled, and TCRdb retains in-frame clones only, with some absent. The profile shows roughly 82,000 clones, 80% to 95% of them singletons. The sequenced sample consisted of peripheral blood. All receptors derive from a woman aged 45-60 years in a cohort sampled during active COVID-19.

The chain carries TRBV18 and TRBJ1-1; D may be TRBD1 (6 bases). CDR1 is KGHSH and CDR2 is LQKENI in the germline V gene. The CDR3 contains 15 residues. V was cut by 2 bases and J by 0 bases, with 10 bases left in between. CDR3 in amino acids: CASSPRQGMNTEAFF. In DNA form, the CDR3 reads TGTGCCAGCTCACCAAGGCAGGGGATGAACACTGAAGCTTTCTTT.

This chain connects TRBV5-1 to TRBJ1-1; D is possibly TRBD1 (5 bases). V was trimmed by 0 bases and J by 10 bases, leaving 22 bases between them. Germline CDR1 and CDR2: SGHRS and YFSETQ. This CDR3 has 16 amino acids. For the CDR3, the DNA is TGCGCCAGCAGCTTGGGGAGTAGCCTTAATGCAGGGATAGCTTTCTTT. It codes for CASSLGSSLNAGIAFF.

This chain links TRBV7-9 with TRBJ1-3; no clear D. Trimming left V 5 bases short and J 1 base short, with 18 bases between. This CDR3 contains 17 residues. Germline V gene sequence: CDR1 SEHNR, CDR2 FQNEAQ (reference sequence). The CDR3 protein is CASSPWEGKLSGNTIYF. CDR3 coding DNA: TGTGCCAGCAGCCCCTGGGAGGGAAAGTTGTCTGGAAACACCATATATTTT. Together with reference TRBV7-9 and TRBJ1-3, the CDR3 gives the full variable domain: DTGVSQNPRHKITKRGQNVTFRCDPISEHNRLYWYRQTLGQGPEFLTYFQNEAQLEKSRLLSDRFSAERPKGSFSTLEIQRTEQGDSAMYLCASSPWEGKLSGNTIYFGEGSWLTVV.

The CDR3 DNA follows: TGTGCCAGCAGCTCGAGAGCCGGGACTACCAATGAGCAGTTCTTC. It encodes CASSSRAGTTNEQFF. This rearrangement joins TRBV7-3 to TRBJ2-1; 7 nucleotides align to TRBD2. J gave up 6 bases and V 4 bases, and 9 bases lay outside the gene matches. Germline V gives CDR1 SGHTA, CDR2 FQGTGA. The CDR3 totals 15 residues.

J is TRBJ2-6 and V is TRBV28; D call uncertain. Germline-derived CDR1 and CDR2 are MDHEN and SYDVKM. Trimming removed 5 bases from V and 4 bases from J, with 6 bases in between. This CDR3 is 13 amino acids long. The CDR3 reads CASSLLGANVLTF. The CDR3 coding sequence is TGTGCCAGCAGTCTCCTCGGGGCCAACGTCCTGACTTTC.

This chain joins TRBV21-1 and TRBJ2-1; the table gives TRBD2 as D, unverified against the DNA. TRBV21-1 is a pseudogene. The CDR3 consists of 16 residues. The CDR3: CATQLLGDFSIREQFF. The CDR3 nucleotides read TGTGCCACCCAACTGCTAGGGGACTTTTCAATACGTGAGCAGTTCTTC.

This clone was seen once. The chain uses TRBV30 and TRBJ2-2, with 10 bases lining up with TRBD2. The CDR3 covers 16 residues. With V trimmed by 4 bases and J by 2 bases, 7 bases remained unmatched. Per germline, CDR1 GTSNPN and CDR2 SVGIG (reference sequence). In nucleotides, the CDR3 is TGTGCCTGGACTGGTCTAGCGGGAGCTAACACCGGGGAGCTGTTTTTT. Translating it yields CAWTGLAGANTGELFF. Combining the CDR3 with reference TRBV30 and TRBJ2-2 gives the whole variable domain SQTIHQWPATLVQPVGSPLSLECTVEGTSNPNLYWYRQAAGRGLQLLFYSVGIGQISSEVPQNLSASRPQDRQFILSSKKLLLSDSGFYLCAWTGLAGANTGELFFGEGSRLTVL.

The chain joins TRBV6-6 to TRBJ2-7, with 7 bases aligning to TRBD1. The length of the CDR3 is 12 residues. The J segment lost 6 bases and the V segment lost 6 bases, leaving 5 bases of the junction unmatched. Germline V gene data show CDR1 as MNHNY and CDR2 as SVGAGI (reference sequence). Here the CDR3 reads CASSEQGSEQYF. The CDR3 DNA follows: TGTGCCAGCAGCGAACAGGGGAGCGAGCAGTACTTC.

V gene TRBV18 combines with J gene TRBJ1-1; possibly TRBD1 for D (5 bases). Trimming removed 2 bases at V and 3 bases at J, with 10 bases between. The CDR3 spans 14 residues. CDR1 is KGHSH and CDR2 is LQKENI in the germline V gene. The CDR3, as DNA: TGTGCCAGCTCACCAGGGGGGGGAGACACTGAAGCTTTCTTT. Amino acid sequence: CASSPGGGDTEAFF.

This CDR3 is CSVRRGEGTSGRGEQYF. CDR3 bases: TGCAGCGTTAGAAGGGGGGAAGGGACTAGCGGGAGAGGCGAGCAGTACTTC. This rearrangement joins TRBV29-1 to TRBJ2-7, with 14 bases aligning to TRBD2. This CDR3 has 17 residues. With V trimmed by 5 bases and J by 6 bases, 15 bases remained unmatched. CDR1 and CDR2 from the germline V gene are SQVTM and ANQGSEA.

The genes are TRBV28 and TRBJ1-5; TRBD1 might be the D (5 bases). Germline V lookup: CDR1 MDHEN, CDR2 SYDVKM. This CDR3 is 15 amino acids long. V was clipped by 6 bases and J by 3 bases, with 15 bases between them. CDR3 amino acids: CASRPPEGNNQPQHF. CDR3 DNA sequence: TGTGCCAGCAGGCCGCCGGAGGGGAACAATCAGCCCCAGCATTTT.

The chain uses TRBV5-1 and TRBJ2-4, with TRBD1 identical over 7 bases. The ends lost 2 bases at V and 0 bases at J; junction bases unmatched: 5. The CDR3 is made up of 16 amino acids. CDR1 and CDR2 from the germline V gene are SGHRS and YFSETQ. In DNA, the CDR3 is TGCGCCAGCAGCTTTCAGGGGGTGGTAGCCAAAAACATTCAGTACTTC. This gives the protein CASSFQGVVAKNIQYF.

This clone was seen a single time. This sequence joins TRBV4-2 and TRBJ2-3; 13 bases map to TRBD2. This CDR3 has 15 residues. V dropped 5 bases and J dropped 4; count of bases not matched to a gene: 3. Germline CDR1 reads LGHNA; CDR2 reads YNFKEQ. The CDR3 sequence: CASSTGLAGPDTQYF. For the CDR3, the DNA is TGTGCCAGCAGCACGGGACTAGCGGGACCAGATACGCAGTATTTT.

This chain links TRBV18 with TRBJ2-7, with 9 bases fitting TRBD1. This CDR3 is built from 16 residues. Per germline, CDR1 KGHSH and CDR2 LQKENI. V was clipped by 6 bases and J by 2 bases; unmatched bases: 11. The DNA of the CDR3 is TGTGCCAGCTCCCTTACCGGGACAGGGAGGACCTACGAGCAGTACTTC. The encoded protein is CASSLTGTGRTYEQYF.

This clone showed up just a few times. The chain is built from TRBV30 and TRBJ2-2, with 9 nucleotides matching TRBD1. J gave up 5 bases and V 0 bases, and 4 bases lay outside the gene matches. The germline gives CDR1 GTSNPN, CDR2 SVGIG (reference sequence). The CDR3 is 15 residues long. CDR3 coding DNA: TGTGCCTGGAGTGTTTGGGACAGGGCTACCGGGGAGCTGTTTTTT. Encoded protein: CAWSVWDRATGELFF.

J is TRBJ1-6 and V is TRBV6-6, with 7 bases lining up with TRBD1. This CDR3 spans 14 amino acids. Trimming at V came to 4 bases and at J to 10 bases, leaving 7 bases not matched to a gene. Per germline, CDR1 MNHNY and CDR2 SVGAGI (reference sequence). CDR3 sequence (DNA): TGTGCCAGCAGTTCATCGACAGGGAAGTCACCCCTCCACTTT. Its translation is CASSSSTGKSPLHF.

This chain connects TRBV2 to TRBJ2-3; 10 nucleotides match TRBD2. This CDR3 comprises 17 residues. Germline V CDR1 and CDR2: SNHLY, FYNNEI. J was trimmed by 11 bases and V by 7 bases; bases with no gene match: 21. The CDR3 nucleotides read TGTGCCAGCAAGGGGCTAGCGGGAGAAGAAGGCCACATGAAGCAGTATTTT. Translating it yields CASKGLAGEEGHMKQYF.

This chain connects TRBV27 to TRBJ2-1; 8 positions agree with TRBD2. V gave up 5 bases and J gave up 9 bases; unmatched junction bases: 9. There are 14 residues in the CDR3. Germline-derived CDR1 and CDR2 are MNHEY and SMNVEV (reference sequence). The CDR3 DNA sequence: TGTGCCAGCAGTCCGGGACTAGTCGCAACTGAGCAGTTCTTC. Residues: CASSPGLVATEQFF.

CDR3: CASSPWSGGGPYNEQFF. In DNA form, the CDR3 reads TGTGCCAGCAGTCCCTGGAGCGGCGGGGGCCCCTACAATGAGCAGTTCTTC. The rearrangement joins TRBV27 to TRBJ2-1; D may be TRBD2 (7 bases). V shed 5 bases and J shed 2 bases, with 19 bases lying between them. The CDR3 covers 17 residues. Germline CDR1 is MNHEY and CDR2 is SMNVEV (reference sequence).

This clone appeared once. The chain recombines TRBV5-6 with TRBJ1-2; 9 bases line up with TRBD1. Unmatched junction bases numbered 7, after V lost 5 bases and J lost 8 bases. The CDR3 extends over 13 amino acids. CDR1 and CDR2 from the germline V gene are SGHDT and YYEEEE. CDR3 sequence (DNA): TGTGCCAGCAGAGCTACAGGGGGCGAGGGCTACACCTTC. Translated: CASRATGGEGYTF.

The V and J genes are TRBV7-3 and TRBJ2-3; the D gene is possibly TRBD2 (6 bases). The germline CDR1 and CDR2 sequences are SGHTA and FQGTGA. The ends were cut back, 0 bases at V and 6 bases at J, with 13 bases in the middle. The CDR3 contains 15 residues. Here the CDR3 DNA reads TGTGCCAGCAGCTTAACGTCGGGAGATCAGGATACGCAGTATTTT. Its protein product is CASSLTSGDQDTQYF.

The chain recombines TRBV5-1 with TRBJ2-5; 9 bases agree with TRBD1. The CDR3 consists of 16 residues. Germline CDR1 SGHRS, CDR2 YFSETQ. The J segment lost 3 bases and the V segment lost 2 bases, leaving 8 bases of the junction unmatched. CDR3 residues: CASSFNLQGAEETQYF. For the CDR3, the DNA is TGCGCCAGCAGCTTTAACTTACAGGGGGCGGAAGAGACCCAGTACTTC.

The sample holds one count of this clone. This chain links TRBV9 with TRBJ2-4, with D possibly TRBD1 on 6 matching bases. Trimming removed 3 bases at V and 7 bases at J, with 14 bases between. Germline CDR1 is SGDLS and CDR2 is YYNGEE. The length of the CDR3 is 14 residues. The CDR3 loop is CASSGRGSANIQYF. CDR3 nucleotides: TGTGCCAGCAGCGGAAGGGGGTCAGCGAACATTCAGTACTTC.